The 30 T cell receptor beta chains given below trace back to one sample, sequenced in a study of blood T cell repertoires in COVID-19. Sequencing was performed with immunoSEQ multiplex PCR; in TCRdb, only in-frame clones are kept and a portion is missing. The sample records around 58,000 clones, over 75% being singletons. The sequencing input was peripheral blood. These receptors all stem from a human donor in a cohort sampled during active COVID-19.

The rearrangement joins TRBV19 to TRBJ1-1, with a possible D match to TRBD1 (5 bases). Germline CDR1 LNHDA, CDR2 SQIVND (reference sequence). V was shortened by 5 bases and J by 9 bases, with 13 bases between the two germline ends. The CDR3 is 12 amino acids. Here the CDR3 DNA reads TGTGCCAGTAGTCCCCCTAAGGACAAAGCTTTCTTT. Amino acids: CASSPPKDKAFF.

The chain has TRBV6-9 and TRBJ1-5; D might be TRBD1 (5 bases). Trimming removed 0 bases from V and 4 bases from J, with 13 bases in between. CDR3 length equals 16 residues. The germline V gene has CDR1 MNHGY and CDR2 SVAAGI. This chain's CDR3 is CASSYSTRGGNQPQHF. CDR3 sequence (DNA): TGTGCCAGCAGTTATTCGACTAGGGGCGGGAATCAGCCCCAGCATTTT.

The CDR3 loop reads CASSLATGGDTQYF. In nucleotides, the CDR3 is TGCGCCAGCAGCTTGGCCACAGGCGGAGATACGCAGTATTTT. The rearrangement links TRBV5-1 to TRBJ2-3, with D perhaps matching TRBD1 (5 bases). CDR1 and CDR2 (germline): SGHRS, YFSETQ. The CDR3 extends over 14 amino acids. The V and J ends lost 0 bases and 5 bases respectively, with 10 bases between them.

The rearrangement links TRBV7-2 to TRBJ1-1, with TRBD1 matching 7 bases. Germline CDR1 and CDR2: SGHTA and FQGNSA. With V trimmed by 5 bases and J by 2 bases, 5 bases remained unmatched. There are 14 residues in the CDR3. As DNA, the CDR3 is TGTGCCAGCAGCCCCCGACAGGGAAACACTGAAGCTTTCTTT. Protein: CASSPRQGNTEAFF.

The chain's CDR3 is CASSLGRGVAYGYTF. The CDR3 bases are TGTGCCAGCAGCTTAGGTCGGGGGGTCGCCTATGGCTACACCTTC. The chain links TRBV11-2 to TRBJ1-2, with a possible D match to TRBD1 (5 bases). The length of the CDR3 is 15 residues. Per the germline V gene, CDR1 is SGHAT and CDR2 is FQNNGV. The germline V and J ends were trimmed by 1 base and 4 bases, with 13 bases remaining between them. Full variable domain (remainder filled in from reference TRBV11-2 and TRBJ1-2): EAGVAQSPRYKIIEKRQSVAFWCNPISGHATLYWYQQILGQGPKLLIQFQNNGVVDDSQLPKDRFSAERLKGVDSTLKIQPAKLEDSAVYLCASSLGRGVAYGYTFGSGTRLTVV.

The gene calls are TRBV6-5 and TRBJ2-5; 9 nucleotides match TRBD2. The length of the CDR3 is 16 residues. The germline V gene has CDR1 MNHEY and CDR2 SVGAGI. With 0 bases clipped from V and 4 bases from J, the junction kept 6 bases outside the gene matches. The CDR3 reads CASSYSGLAGGETQYF. As DNA, the CDR3 is TGTGCCAGCAGTTACTCGGGACTAGCTGGGGGAGAGACCCAGTACTTC.

The rearrangement uses TRBV14 and TRBJ2-7, with D maybe TRBD1 (5 bases). There are 15 residues in the CDR3. V was trimmed by 1 base and J by 2 bases, leaving 12 bases between them. Germline V gene data show CDR1 as SGHDN and CDR2 as FVKESK. CDR3 in amino acids: CASSQVSGKTYEQYF. CDR3 in DNA: TGTGCCAGCAGCCAAGTTTCAGGGAAGACCTACGAGCAGTACTTC.

V usage is TRBV10-1 and J usage is TRBJ1-4; 8 positions agree with TRBD1. The V and J ends lost 6 bases and 7 bases, in that order; junction bases with no gene match: 7. CDR1 WNHNN and CDR2 SYGVQD come from the germline V gene (reference sequence). The CDR3 length is 14 residues. The CDR3 here is CASRDRTGFEKLFF. The CDR3 DNA reads TGCGCCAGCAGGGACCGGACAGGGTTTGAAAAACTGTTTTTT.

The chain uses TRBV6-2 or TRBV6-3 and TRBJ2-1, with D possibly being TRBD2 (6 bases). The CDR3 is made up of 19 amino acids. The V gene's germline CDR1 is MNHEY and CDR2 SVGEGT. Trimming removed 0 bases at V and 10 bases at J, with 28 bases between. The CDR3 spells CASSYSRSGNGGRIREQFF. CDR3 coding DNA: TGTGCCAGCAGTTACTCGAGGTCCGGGAACGGAGGGCGGATAAGAGAGCAGTTCTTC.

In its sample, this clone was seen once. V and J are TRBV23-1 and TRBJ2-1; 12 bases map to TRBD2. TRBV23-1 is assigned to the ORF class and has an uncertain function. This CDR3 has 16 amino acids. V was clipped by 7 bases and J by 7 bases; unmatched bases: 11. The CDR3 sequence is CASTPTSGGFRNEQFF. DNA for the CDR3: TGCGCCAGCACTCCGACTAGCGGGGGTTTTAGGAATGAGCAGTTCTTC.

The V call is TRBV5-5, the J call TRBJ1-1; 10 nucleotides match TRBD1. The germline V gene encodes CDR1 SGHKS and CDR2 YYEKEE (reference sequence). This CDR3 contains 12 residues. V dropped 4 bases and J dropped 6; count of bases not matched to a gene: 0. DNA of the CDR3: TGTGCCAGCAGCGGACAGGGGGCTGAAGCTTTCTTT. Translation: CASSGQGAEAFF.

This chain's CDR3 is CASSESTPYSSGANVLTF. CDR3 in DNA: TGCGCCAGCAGTGAGTCGACACCCTATAGCTCTGGGGCCAACGTCCTGACTTTC. The J gene is TRBJ2-6, the V gene TRBV10-2, with unresolved D. Germline CDR1 reads WSHSY; CDR2 reads SAAADI. The CDR3 spans 18 residues. V was shortened by 0 bases and J by 0 bases, with 12 bases between the two germline ends.

V and J are TRBV2 and TRBJ2-3, with D possibly TRBD2 on 5 matching bases. Germline V gene lookup returns CDR1 SNHLY and CDR2 FYNNEI. This CDR3 has 14 residues. With 3 bases removed from V and 7 bases from J, the gap between germline ends came to 14 bases. DNA of the CDR3: TGTGCCAGCAGTGACCGGAGCGGAACAAATACGCAGTATTTT. It encodes CASSDRSGTNTQYF.

This rearrangement joins TRBV6-2 or TRBV6-3 to TRBJ2-1; TRBD2 aligns across 7 bases. CDR1 is MNHEY, CDR2 SVGEGT, per germline. The trim removed 2 bases at V and 7 bases at J, leaving 8 bases unmatched. This CDR3 region has 15 residues. CDR3 DNA: TGTGCCAGCAGTTACCAGCGGGGTTTGTCGAATGAGCAGTTCTTC. Its translation is CASSYQRGLSNEQFF.

Details on this clone: Relative to the germline gene, one junction end is altered; a read error may explain this. The chain is built from TRBV20-1 and TRBJ1-1; D ambiguous. The CDR3 covers 11 residues. Germline CDR1 reads DFQATT; CDR2 reads SNEGSKA (reference sequence). The CDR3 DNA is TGCAGTGCTGGGATACACAATCTAGCTCTCTTT. Translation gives CSAGIHNLALF.

The J gene is TRBJ2-3, the V gene TRBV4-2; D is unresolved. The length of the CDR3 is 15 residues. The germline V and J ends were trimmed by 1 base and 2 bases, with 10 bases remaining between them. The germline V gene encodes CDR1 LGHNA and CDR2 YNFKEQ. The CDR3 DNA reads as TGTGCCAGCAGCCAAGGGGCAGATATCACAGATACGCAGTATTTT. Encoded protein: CASSQGADITDTQYF.

The rearrangement uses TRBV18 and TRBJ1-6; TRBD1 is a possible D gene (5 bases). There are 14 residues in the CDR3. From germline, CDR1 is KGHSH and CDR2 LQKENI. V lost 3 bases to trimming and J lost 5 bases, with 8 bases between them. The CDR3 sequence is CASSPGGDNSPLHF. CDR3 bases: TGTGCCAGCTCACCTGGGGGGGATAATTCACCCCTCCACTTT.

The V call is TRBV3-1 (or the pseudogene TRBV3-2), the J call TRBJ2-3, with 8 bases fitting TRBD1. The CDR3 has 16 amino acids. Germline CDR1 reads LGHDT; CDR2 reads YNNKEL (reference sequence). The junction had 9 bases not matched to a gene; V was cut back by 4 bases and J by 3 bases. The CDR3 DNA is TGTGCCAGCAGCCCCCGCAGGGGGCCGGGGACAGATACGCAGTATTTT. Protein sequence: CASSPRRGPGTDTQYF.

This sequence joins TRBV6-6 and TRBJ2-1, with 7 nucleotides matching TRBD1. Trimming at V came to 10 bases and at J to 0 bases, leaving 3 bases not matched to a gene. There are 13 residues in the CDR3. CDR1 and CDR2 (germline): MNHNY, SVGAGI (reference sequence). CDR3 coding DNA: TGTGCCACGGGACAGCGCTCCTACAATGAGCAGTTCTTC. Protein product: CATGQRSYNEQFF.

This chain joins TRBV7-2 and TRBJ2-2; perhaps TRBD1 as D (6 bases). Germline V CDR1 and CDR2: SGHTA, FQGNSA. The V gene lost 6 bases and the J gene lost 2 bases, with 13 bases spanning the gap. This CDR3 contains 15 residues. The DNA for the CDR3 is TGTGCCAGCAGTGAACAGGGTTTCAACACCGGGGAGCTGTTTTTT. Translated, it gives CASSEQGFNTGELFF.

The CDR3 loop reads CASSWGREGNQPQHF. The CDR3 coding sequence is TGTGCCAGCAGTTGGGGCAGGGAAGGAAATCAGCCCCAGCATTTT. This chain connects TRBV2 to TRBJ1-5, with a weak D call TRBD1 (5 bases). The CDR3 is 15 amino acids. The V end lost 5 bases, the J end lost 4 bases, and 15 bases lay between the germline ends. The germline V gene encodes CDR1 SNHLY and CDR2 FYNNEI.

The genes are TRBV12-1 and TRBJ1-6; no check of the table's D call, TRBD1, against the DNA was made. TRBV12-1 is designated a pseudogene. The CDR3 length is 13 residues. This CDR3 is CASGRQGDSPLHF. The CDR3 DNA follows: TGTGCCAGCGGCCGACAGGGGGATTCACCCCTCCACTTT.

The chain joins TRBV18 to TRBJ2-3, with a tentative D call TRBD2 (5 bases). Germline CDR1 is KGHSH and CDR2 is LQKENI. The ends were cut back, 6 bases at V and 6 bases at J, with 19 bases in the middle. The CDR3 spans 15 residues. CDR3 bases: TGTGCCAGCTCCCCATCGGGGTACATGGTGGATACGCAGTATTTT. It specifies CASSPSGYMVDTQYF.

This clone was found many times. The chain links TRBV24-1 to TRBJ2-3; perhaps TRBD2 as D (6 bases). V was clipped by 3 bases and J by 1 base, with 16 bases between them. The germline gives CDR1 KGHDR, CDR2 SFDVKD. The CDR3 covers 17 residues. The chain's CDR3 is CATSDPPLARGTDTQYF. The CDR3 coding sequence is TGTGCCACCAGTGATCCCCCCCTAGCGCGGGGCACAGATACGCAGTATTTT.

CDR3 in DNA: TGTGCCAGTAGTCACGTGCAGGCCTTGGATCAGCCCCAGCATTTT. Translating it yields CASSHVQALDQPQHF. The chain joins TRBV19 to TRBJ1-5, with D unresolved. This CDR3 contains 15 residues. Deletions cut 5 bases from V and 5 bases from J, with 16 bases between. Germline-derived CDR1 and CDR2 are LNHDA and SQIVND (reference sequence).

CDR3 protein: CASSLDGYTEAFF. The CDR3 DNA reads TGTGCCAGCAGCTTAGACGGTTACACTGAAGCTTTCTTT. The V gene is TRBV7-9, the J gene TRBJ1-1; D is unresolved. Germline V gene lookup returns CDR1 SEHNR and CDR2 FQNEAQ (reference sequence). V shed 1 base and J shed 3 bases, with 6 bases lying between them. This CDR3 has 13 amino acids. Drawing the rest from reference TRBV7-9 and TRBJ1-1, the complete variable domain is DTGVSQNPRHKITKRGQNVTFRCDPISEHNRLYWYRQTLGQGPEFLTYFQNEAQLEKSRLLSDRFSAERPKGSFSTLEIQRTEQGDSAMYLCASSLDGYTEAFFGQGTRLTVV.

The chain has TRBV10-2 and TRBJ2-7; D may be TRBD1 (5 bases). The V gene lost 4 bases and the J gene lost 2 bases, with 18 bases spanning the gap. CDR1 is WSHSY, CDR2 SAAADI, per germline. The CDR3 is 16 amino acids. DNA of the CDR3: TGCGCCAGCAGTGTAGACAGTGCTAGAAACACCTACGAGCAGTACTTC. It is translated as CASSVDSARNTYEQYF.

The chain carries TRBV10-2 and TRBJ2-7, with D unresolved. CDR3 length equals 14 residues. CDR1 and CDR2 from the germline V gene are WSHSY and SAAADI. V gave up 3 bases and J gave up 3 bases, with 12 bases separating them. CDR3 nucleotide sequence: TGCGCCAGCAGTGATGGCAATTCCATCTACGAGCAGTACTTC. It encodes CASSDGNSIYEQYF.

This clone was seen many times. CDR3 in amino acids: CASSLLASDNNEQFF. DNA for the CDR3: TGTGCCAGCAGCTTACTGGCTAGCGACAACAATGAGCAGTTCTTC. The chain links TRBV7-3 to TRBJ2-1; maybe TRBD2 (6 bases). The germline V and J ends were trimmed by 2 bases and 5 bases, with 13 bases remaining between them. Germline values: CDR1 SGHTA, CDR2 FQGTGA. This CDR3 is built from 15 residues.

The chain combines TRBV5-6 with TRBJ2-6; D gene unclear. The ends were cut back, 4 bases at V and 1 base at J, with 12 bases in the middle. Germline V gives CDR1 SGHDT, CDR2 YYEEEE. This CDR3 region has 16 residues. Here the CDR3 DNA reads TGTGCCAGCAGCCTACAGACCGTGTCTGGGGCCAACGTCCTGACTTTC. This translates into CASSLQTVSGANVLTF.